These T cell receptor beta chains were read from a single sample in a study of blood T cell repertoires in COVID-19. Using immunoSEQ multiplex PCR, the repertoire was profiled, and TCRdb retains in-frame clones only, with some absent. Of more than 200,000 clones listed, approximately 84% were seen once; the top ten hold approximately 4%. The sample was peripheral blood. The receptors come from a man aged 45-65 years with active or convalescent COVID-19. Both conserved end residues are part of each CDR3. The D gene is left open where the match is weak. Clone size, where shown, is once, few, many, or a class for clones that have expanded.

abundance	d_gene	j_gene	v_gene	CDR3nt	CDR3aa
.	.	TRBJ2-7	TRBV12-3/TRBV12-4	TGTGCCAGCAGTTCGCTGACAGGCTACGAGCAGTACTTC	CASSSLTGYEQYF
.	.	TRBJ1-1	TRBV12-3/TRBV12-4	TGTGCCAGCAGGCTACAGGGCGACACTGAAGCTTTCTTT	CASRLQGDTEAFF
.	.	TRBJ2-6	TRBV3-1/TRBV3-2	TGTGCCAGCAGCCAAGGGAGCTCTGGGGCCAACGTCCTGACTTTC	CASSQGSSGANVLTF
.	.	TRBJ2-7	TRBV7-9	TGTGCCAGCAGCTCAAGGGCCGGGATCTACGAGCAGTACTTC	CASSSRAGIYEQYF
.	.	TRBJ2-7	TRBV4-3	TGCGCCAGCAGCCCCGAGGGATTAGGGGAGCAGTACTTC	CASSPEGLGEQYF
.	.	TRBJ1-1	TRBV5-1	TGCGCCAGCAGGCCGACAGGACAGCCTCCGTTGAACACTGAAGCTTTCTTT	CASRPTGQPPLNTEAFF
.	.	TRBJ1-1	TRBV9	TGTGCCAGCAGCGTCCACAGGGACACTGAAGCTTTCTTT	CASSVHRDTEAFF
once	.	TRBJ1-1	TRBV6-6	TGTGCCAGCAGTTACGGGACTAACACTGAAGCTTTCTTT	CASSYGTNTEAFF
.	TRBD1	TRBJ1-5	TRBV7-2	TGTGCCAGCAGCCCACAGGGACAGGGAAATCAGCCCCAGCATTTT	CASSPQGQGNQPQHF
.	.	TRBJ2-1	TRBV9	TGTGCCAGCAGCGTAGGTTCCATTGGCCATGAGCAGTTCTTC	CASSVGSIGHEQFF
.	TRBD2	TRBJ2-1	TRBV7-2	TGTGCCAGCAGCTACAGCGGGGGGGCCTACAATGAGCAGTTCTTC	CASSYSGGAYNEQFF
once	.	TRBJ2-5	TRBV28	TGTGCCAGCAGAGACAGCCTATTCAGTGAGACCCAGTACTTC	CASRDSLFSETQYF
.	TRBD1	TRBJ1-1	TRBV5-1	TGCGCCAGCAGCTCCGGGACAGGGAACACTGAAGCTTTCTTT	CASSSGTGNTEAFF
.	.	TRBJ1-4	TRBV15	TGTGCCACCAGCAGAGATCAAGGACAAGGGAATGAAAAACTGTTTTTT	CATSRDQGQGNEKLFF
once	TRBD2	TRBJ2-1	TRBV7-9	TGTGCCAGCAGCTTAGACGGGGGGGATACAATGAAGCAGTTCTTC	CASSLDGGDTMKQFF
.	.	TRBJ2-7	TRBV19	TGTGCCAGTAGTATAGCCGCCCGGAGCCTTTACGAGCAGTACTTC	CASSIAARSLYEQYF
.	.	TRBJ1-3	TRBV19	TGTGCCACTCCTAGGCGAAACACCATATATTTT	CATPRRNTIYF
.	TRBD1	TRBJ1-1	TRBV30	TGTGCCTTCTACAGGGGAGGAACTGAAGCTTTCTTT	CAFYRGGTEAFF
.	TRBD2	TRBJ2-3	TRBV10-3	TGTGCCATCGGGGGACTAGTTGGGACCACAGATACGCAGTATTTT	CAIGGLVGTTDTQYF
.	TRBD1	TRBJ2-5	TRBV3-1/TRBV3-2	TGTGCCAGCAGCCAACAGGGGGCGCAGGAGACCCAGTACTTC	CASSQQGAQETQYF
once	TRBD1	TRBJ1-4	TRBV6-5	TGTGCCAGCAGGTCAATGACAGGGCTTCGGGAAAAACTGTTTTTT	CASRSMTGLREKLFF
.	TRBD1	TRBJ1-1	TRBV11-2	TGTGCCAGCAGCTATAGACAGGGTAGGACTGAAGCTTTCTTT	CASSYRQGRTEAFF
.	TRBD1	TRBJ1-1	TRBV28	TGTGCCAGCAGTGTACAGGGGGCGTTCACTGAAGCTTTCTTT	CASSVQGAFTEAFF
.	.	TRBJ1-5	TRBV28	TGTGCCAGCAGTTTAGGGGGAGGCGGTCAGCCCCAGCATTTT	CASSLGGGGQPQHF
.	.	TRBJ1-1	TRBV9	TGTGCCAGCAGCGTAAAGCGAGACAGGTGTCAGTCGGACACTGAAGCTTTCTTT	CASSVKRDRCQSDTEAFF
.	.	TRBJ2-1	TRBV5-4	TGTGCCAGCAGCCCGGGACTCCCTAATGAGCAGTTCTTC	CASSPGLPNEQFF
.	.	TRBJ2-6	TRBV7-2	TGTGCCAGCAGCTTTACAGGGCCTGGGGCCAACGTCCTGACTTTC	CASSFTGPGANVLTF
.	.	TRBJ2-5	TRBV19	TGTGCCAGTAGTCCAGCACTACGGGAGACCCAGTACTTC	CASSPALRETQYF
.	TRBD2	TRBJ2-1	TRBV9	TGTGCCAGCAGCGTGAGCGGGGGGGCCAATGAGCAGTTCTTC	CASSVSGGANEQFF
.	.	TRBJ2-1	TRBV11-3	TGTGCCAGCAGCCCCAAATCAAAGGGGTACAATGAGCAGTTCTTC	CASSPKSKGYNEQFF
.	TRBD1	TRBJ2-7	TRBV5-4	TGTGCCAGCAGCATTGGGACAGGGACCTACGAGCAGTACTTC	CASSIGTGTYEQYF
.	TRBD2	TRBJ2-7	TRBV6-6	TGTGCCAGCAGCGGGACTTCGGGACTAGCGGGGGCCCACTCCTCCTACGAGCAGTACTTC	CASSGTSGLAGAHSSYEQYF
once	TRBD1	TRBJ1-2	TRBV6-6	TGTGCCAGCAGTTACAAGGGGGCAGTGGATGGCTACACCTTC	CASSYKGAVDGYTF
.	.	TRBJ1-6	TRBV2	TGTGCCAGCAGGCCCCAGGTAGATTCACCCCTCCACTTT	CASRPQVDSPLHF
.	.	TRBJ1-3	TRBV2	TGTGCCAGCAGTGATTTCTCTTCGGGAAACACCATATATTTT	CASSDFSSGNTIYF
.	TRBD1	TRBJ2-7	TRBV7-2	TGTGCCAGCAGCCTCGATCCGGGACAGGGAGGGGAGCAGTACTTC	CASSLDPGQGGEQYF
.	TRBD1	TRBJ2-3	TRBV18	TGTGCCAGCTCATTACACGGGACAGCCGCAGATACGCAGTATTTT	CASSLHGTAADTQYF
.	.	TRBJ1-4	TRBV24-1	TGTGCCACCAGTGAGTTCGTGGGAGGAAGAGAAAAACTGTTTTTT	CATSEFVGGREKLFF
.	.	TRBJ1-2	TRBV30	TGTGCCTGGAGTGACAGGTTTAACTATGGCTACACCTTC	CAWSDRFNYGYTF
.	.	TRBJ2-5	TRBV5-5	TGTGCCAGCGGAGGGGCAGAAGAGACCCAGTACTTC	CASGGAEETQYF
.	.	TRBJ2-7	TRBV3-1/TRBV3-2	TGTGCCAGCAGCCCCCCAGGGCAGGAGGAGCAGTACTTC	CASSPPGQEEQYF
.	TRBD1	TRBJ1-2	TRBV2	TGTGCCAGCAGATACAGGGGACTGAGGTGCACCTTC	CASRYRGLRCTF
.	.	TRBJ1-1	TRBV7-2	TGTGCCAGCAGCTTAACAGGGTATAACACTGAAGCTTTCTTT	CASSLTGYNTEAFF
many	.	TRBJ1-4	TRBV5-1	TGCGCCAGCAGCTTGACAGGATTTAATGAAAAACTGTTTTTT	CASSLTGFNEKLFF
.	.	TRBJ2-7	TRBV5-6	TGTGCCAGCAGCTTGGTCGGCTACGAGCAGTACTTC	CASSLVGYEQYF
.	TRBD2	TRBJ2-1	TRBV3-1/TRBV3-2	TGTGCCAGCAGCTTTACTTTCCCGGGACTAGGGATTTTGAATGAGCAGTTCTTC	CASSFTFPGLGILNEQFF
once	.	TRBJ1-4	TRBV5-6	TGTGCCTCCTCCGGGGGGTTTGGGACTAATGAAAAACTGTTTTTT	CASSGGFGTNEKLFF
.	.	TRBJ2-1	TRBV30	TGTGCCTTCTCCCCGGTCTTCCCTGTCCCCTACAATGAGCAGTTCTTC	CAFSPVFPVPYNEQFF
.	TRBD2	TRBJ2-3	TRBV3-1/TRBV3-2	TGTGCCAGCAGCCCACGGCGGGGGGCTAACACAGATACGCAGTATTTT	CASSPRRGANTDTQYF
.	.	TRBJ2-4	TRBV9	TGTGCCAGCAGACCTTCTAAAGCCAAAAACATTCAGTACTTC	CASRPSKAKNIQYF
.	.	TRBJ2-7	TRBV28	TGTGCCAGCATAGCCACCTGCTACGAGCAGTACTTC	CASIATCYEQYF
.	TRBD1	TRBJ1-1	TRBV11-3	TGTGCCAGCAGCATACAGGGGGCGGATGAAGCTTTCTTT	CASSIQGADEAFF